The source of this T cell receptor (beta chain) is a study of OX40 agonist ivuxolimab in advanced cancers. About the investigation overall: Ivuxolimab was an agonistic, fully human IgG2 monoclonal antibody directed against OX40 (CD134), a costimulatory receptor. Intravenous ivuxolimab was administered to patients every 2 weeks at six dose levels: 0.01, 0.1, 0.3, 1.5, 3 and 10 mg/kg. Of the approximately 54 patients in dose escalation, about 20 had hepatocellular carcinoma, about 15 had melanoma, 9 had renal cell carcinoma and 9 had head and neck cancer. In the dose-escalation cohort, 70% to 90% of patients were male, and the mean age was 60 years with a range of roughly 23 to 79. Patients were allowed to have had prior anti-PD-1, anti-PD-L1 or anti-CTLA-4 therapy, and around 37% of the dose-escalation patients had previously received checkpoint inhibitors. Partial responses were achieved by three dose-escalation patients, of whom one had hepatocellular carcinoma and two had cutaneous melanoma. Peripheral TCRbeta sequencing aimed to test whether ivuxolimab altered TCR sequence diversity and caused clonal T-cell expansion. The paper reports the monotherapy dose-escalation portion (N of about 54 patients) of the phase I ivuxolimab trial. Results the study describes overall, beyond this receptor: The antigen specificity of the clonally expanded peripheral T cells was not determined. At doses of 0.1 to 3.0 mg/kg, clonal expansion of both CD4+ and CD8+ T cells in blood was seen between baseline and week 6. Low levels of normalized T-cell clonal expansion were also seen in some nonresponding patients. In partial responders in the 0.1-3.0 mg/kg groups, normalized peripheral clonal expansion was found to be among the lowest, especially among CD8+ T cells. On average, CD8+ T cells showed more expanded clones than CD4+ T cells after ivuxolimab.

CDR1 and CDR2 are read off the germline V gene as SGHRS and YFSETQ. The CDR3 measures 14 amino acids from cysteine to phenylalanine. The read is trimmed to its CDR3 DNA, 42 bases read in frame from base 1. For this chain, trimming is 4 bases at the V end and 5 bases at the J end, and the number of junction bases without a gene match is 2. On this clone itself: The antigen this receptor binds is unknown. There are no base qualities to consult, and no much larger clone falls within one base.

To sequence the TCRbeta CDR3 region, genomic DNA was isolated from the sorted cells. The immunoSEQ Assay was used to sequence the TCRbeta CDR3 regions. TCRdb obtained this table from immuneACCESS and retained in-frame rearrangements with V and J assigned. These tables miss some clones; where compared with another copy, unresolved V genes account for less than half of the shortfall, and the remainder is unexplained. Present in this sample are tens of thousands of clones, over 90% of which were seen just once. The biggest ten clones account for just under 9.5% of the sample. The trial excluded patients who had a history of autoimmune disease or were on systemic immunosuppression. Peripheral blood for TCR sequencing was drawn from every dose cohort at baseline, at cycle 4 day 1 and at cycle 7 day 1. Samples came from an open-label, multicenter, first-in-human phase I dose-escalation trial of ivuxolimab. Adults with locally advanced or metastatic head and neck squamous cell, hepatocellular, melanoma or renal cell carcinoma were enrolled in the trial. Before TCR sequencing, CD4+ and CD8+ T cells were separately sorted from peripheral blood.

The sample consisted of CD4+ or CD8+ T cells sorted from blood, taken in a trial of the OX40 agonist ivuxolimab. The sequence was collected from an adult with an advanced solid tumor such as melanoma, head and neck, liver or kidney cancer. The sequence links TRBV5-1 to TRBJ1-4, and TRBD1 aligns with 10 junction nucleotides. The bases are TGCGCCAGCAGCGGGACAGGGGAAAATGAAAAACTGTTTTTT. Translated, it reads CASSGTGENEKLFF.